This TCR beta chain came from a study of blood T cell repertoires in COVID-19. The table came from immunoSEQ multiplex PCR; TCRdb's copy has only in-frame clones and leaves some out. The data show tens of thousands of clones, around 93% seen once. This CDR3 has 15 amino acids. Germline CDR1 KGHSH, CDR2 LQKENI. V was trimmed by 2 bases and J by 3 bases, leaving 8 bases between them. Material: peripheral blood. The chain employs TRBV18 and TRBJ1-6, with D perhaps TRBD1 (6 bases). The sequence derives from a man aged 50-59 years with acute or convalescent COVID-19. DNA for the CDR3: TGTGCCAGCTCACCAGGCAGGGGCTATAATTCACCCCTCCACTTT. This sequence encodes CASSPGRGYNSPLHF.